Listed below are T cell receptor beta chains from one sample, sequenced in a study of cytomegalovirus exposure and HLA in healthy donors. Sequencing used immunoSEQ multiplex PCR; TCRdb keeps in-frame clones, though not all of them. The sample has around 150,000 clones; around 79% are singletons. Sequencing input: PBMCs. The receptors derive from a human donor in good health. CDR3s include the opening cysteine and the closing phenylalanine or tryptophan. The D gene is left open where the match is weak. Expanded clones get a size class; other rows say once, few or many, or leave the size out.

clone_size | j_call | d_call | v_call | cdr3_aa | cdr3_nt
- | TRBJ2-3 | - | TRBV14 | CASSTLPNGQYF | TGTGCCAGCAGCACCCTCCCGAACGGGCAGTATTTT
- | TRBJ1-1 | - | TRBV6-1 | CASSEIQHTEAFF | TGTGCCAGCAGTGAGATACAGCACACTGAAGCTTTCTTT
few | TRBJ2-7 | TRBD2 | TRBV15 | CATSRDRSGDVSYEQYF | TGTGCCACCAGCAGAGATAGGAGCGGGGACGTCTCCTACGAGCAGTACTTC
- | TRBJ2-7 | TRBD2 | TRBV6-5 | CASSSLSGTYEQYF | TGTGCCAGCAGTTCCCTCAGCGGGACCTACGAGCAGTACTTC
- | TRBJ1-2 | TRBD1 | TRBV6-5 | CASHRGQTDGYTF | TGTGCCAGCCACAGGGGTCAGACGGATGGCTACACCTTC
- | TRBJ2-7 | TRBD2 | TRBV5-4 | CASSPETSGRAYEQYF | TGTGCCAGCAGCCCGGAGACTAGCGGGAGGGCCTACGAGCAGTACTTC
- | TRBJ2-7 | TRBD2 | TRBV10-3 | CAIKEPTSDEQYF | TGTGCCATCAAGGAACCTACTAGCGACGAGCAGTACTTC
- | TRBJ1-1 | - | TRBV6-5 | CASATKRDTEAFF | TGTGCCAGCGCAACGAAGAGGGACACTGAAGCTTTCTTT
- | TRBJ1-2 | - | TRBV30 | CAFPGRNGYTF | TGTGCCTTCCCAGGGCGGAATGGCTACACCTTC
- | TRBJ2-7 | TRBD2 | TRBV6-1 | CASALAAHYEQYF | TGTGCCAGCGCACTAGCGGCCCACTACGAGCAGTACTTC
- | TRBJ1-3 | TRBD1 | TRBV30 | CAWSARGLDTIYF | TGTGCCTGGAGTGCCAGGGGGCTGGACACCATATATTTT
- | TRBJ2-1 | - | TRBV2 | CASSEEAWEEQFF | TGTGCCAGCAGTGAAGAGGCTTGGGAGGAGCAGTTCTTC
few | TRBJ2-2 | TRBD2 | TRBV4-2 | CASSLRAGAGEGELFF | TGTGCCAGCAGCCTACGAGCTGGGGCGGGGGAGGGGGAGCTGTTTTTT
- | TRBJ2-1 | TRBD2 | TRBV5-4 | CASSLGGSSYNEQFF | TGTGCCAGCAGCTTGGGCGGGAGCTCCTACAATGAGCAGTTCTTC
- | TRBJ1-1 | - | TRBV4-1 | CASSQGRAFEAFF | TGCGCCAGCAGCCAAGGGAGGGCGTTTGAAGCTTTCTTT
- | TRBJ1-3 | - | TRBV5-6 | CASSFREAGNTIYF | TGTGCCAGCAGCTTCCGGGAGGCTGGAAACACCATATATTTT
- | TRBJ2-3 | - | TRBV5-4 | CASSAGLSPSTDTQYF | TGTGCCAGCAGCGCGGGACTTTCCCCAAGCACAGATACGCAGTATTTT
- | TRBJ1-3 | - | TRBV5-1 | CASSPLRQGSGNTIYF | TGCGCCAGCAGCCCCTTACGTCAGGGGTCTGGAAACACCATATATTTT
few | TRBJ2-5 | TRBD2 | TRBV27 | CASSLAGGQETQYF | TGTGCCAGCAGTTTAGCGGGGGGGCAAGAGACCCAGTACTTC
few | TRBJ2-3 | TRBD2 | TRBV19 | CASSTSGRAPDTQYF | TGTGCCAGCTCGACTAGCGGGAGGGCCCCAGATACGCAGTATTTT
- | TRBJ1-2 | TRBD1 | TRBV5-1 | CASSSSSGGNGYTF | TGCGCCAGCAGCTCGTCATCAGGGGGGAATGGCTACACCTTC
- | TRBJ2-3 | TRBD1 | TRBV19 | CASRMTGAGTDTQYF | TGTGCCAGTAGAATGACAGGGGCGGGCACAGATACGCAGTATTTT
- | TRBJ1-5 | - | TRBV9 | CASGLGGNQPQHF | TGTGCCAGTGGCCTAGGGGGAAATCAGCCCCAGCATTTT
- | TRBJ2-2 | TRBD1 | TRBV30 | CAWSPSPDRAGGELFF | TGTGCCTGGAGTCCCTCCCCCGACAGGGCTGGCGGGGAGCTGTTTTTT
- | TRBJ1-2 | - | TRBV18 | CASSPPYGAREALRGYTF | TGTGCCAGCTCACCACCGTATGGGGCCCGAGAGGCACTACGCGGCTACACCTTC
- | TRBJ2-7 | TRBD1 | TRBV30 | CAWSVGSDRARYEQYF | TGTGCCTGGAGTGTAGGGTCCGACAGGGCGAGGTACGAGCAGTACTTC
- | TRBJ1-1 | - | TRBV19 | CATVVGHVNTEAFF | TGTGCCACTGTCGTGGGACACGTGAACACTGAAGCTTTCTTT
- | TRBJ2-5 | - | TRBV19 | CASTTGPRGTQYF | TGTGCCAGTACCACAGGGCCCCGGGGGACCCAGTACTTC
- | TRBJ1-5 | - | TRBV18 | CASSAPGSNQPQHF | TGTGCCAGCTCAGCCCCAGGTAGCAATCAGCCCCAGCATTTT
- | TRBJ1-2 | TRBD1 | TRBV19 | CASCPGGQGKRIYGYTF | TGTGCCAGTTGTCCGGGGGGACAGGGAAAACGGATTTATGGCTACACCTTC
- | TRBJ1-4 | - | TRBV4-1 | CASSLQAFTNEKLFF | TGCGCCAGCAGTTTACAGGCATTCACTAATGAAAAACTGTTTTTT
few | TRBJ2-1 | - | TRBV4-3 | CASSQDSSSLYNEQFF | TGCGCCAGCAGCCAAGATTCTAGCTCCCTCTACAATGAGCAGTTCTTC
- | TRBJ1-2 | TRBD1 | TRBV30 | CAWSARQGDGYPF | TGTGCCTGGAGTGCCCGACAGGGCGATGGCTACCCCTTC
- | TRBJ2-7 | - | TRBV4-1 | CASSQGTTEGEQYF | TGCGCCAGCAGCCAAGGTACTACGGAGGGCGAGCAGTACTTC
- | TRBJ2-1 | TRBD2 | TRBV4-1 | CASSQSGGEKYNEQFF | TGCGCCAGCAGCCAAAGCGGGGGAGAAAAGTACAATGAGCAGTTCTTC
- | TRBJ2-5 | - | TRBV27 | CASSQGQPIGETQYF | TGTGCCAGCAGCCAGGGACAACCCATAGGAGAGACCCAGTACTTC
- | TRBJ1-3 | - | TRBV30 | CAWSVTGAGNTIYF | TGTGCCTGGAGTGTAACAGGAGCTGGAAACACCATATATTTT